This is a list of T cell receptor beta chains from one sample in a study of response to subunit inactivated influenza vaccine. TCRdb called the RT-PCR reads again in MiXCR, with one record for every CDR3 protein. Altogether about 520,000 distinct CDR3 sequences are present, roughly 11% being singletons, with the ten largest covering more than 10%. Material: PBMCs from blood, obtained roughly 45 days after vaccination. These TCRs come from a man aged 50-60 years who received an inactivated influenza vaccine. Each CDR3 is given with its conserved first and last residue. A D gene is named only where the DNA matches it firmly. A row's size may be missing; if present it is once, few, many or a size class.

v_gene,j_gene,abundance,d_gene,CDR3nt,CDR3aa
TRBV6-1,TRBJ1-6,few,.,TGTGCCAGCCAAAGGGGGGTTTTTTCACCCCTCCACTTT,CASQRGVFSPLHF
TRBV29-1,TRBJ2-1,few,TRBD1,TGCAGCGTAGGCGGACAGGGCTATGAGCAGTTCTTC,CSVGGQGYEQFF
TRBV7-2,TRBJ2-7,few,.,TGTGCCAGCAGCAGAGGCTACGATACTGGGCAGTACTTC,CASSRGYDTGQYF
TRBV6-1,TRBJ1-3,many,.,TGTGCCAGCAGACCCGACGGCAACTCTGGAAACACCATATATTTT,CASRPDGNSGNTIYF
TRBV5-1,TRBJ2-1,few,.,TGCGCCAGCAGCTTGTACCGGGACGGCTTCGATGAGCAGTTCTTC,CASSLYRDGFDEQFF
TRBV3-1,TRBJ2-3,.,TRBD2,TGTGCCAGCAGCCAAGATAGCGGGAAGGGCACAGATACGCAGTATTTT,CASSQDSGKGTDTQYF
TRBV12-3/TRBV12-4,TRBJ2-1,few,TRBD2,TGTGCCAGCAGCCGGGCTAGCGGGGGGGTAGATGAGCAGTTCTTC,CASSRASGGVDEQFF
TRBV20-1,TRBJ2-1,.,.,TGCAGTGCTAGAGGCCCGGAGAAGGGGCTTAATGAGCAGTTCTTC,CSARGPEKGLNEQFF
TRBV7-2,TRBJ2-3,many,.,TGTGCCAGCAGCTGGGACCTCACAGATACGCAGTATTTT,CASSWDLTDTQYF
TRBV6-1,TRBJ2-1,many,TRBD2,TGTGCCAGCAGGTCGGGACTAGCGGGATACAATGAGCAGTTCTTC,CASRSGLAGYNEQFF
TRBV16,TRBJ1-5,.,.,TGTGCCAGCAGCCCCGGACCCCGCAATCAGCCCCAGCATTTT,CASSPGPRNQPQHF
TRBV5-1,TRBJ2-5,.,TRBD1,TGCGCCAGCTGCTTAGGCAGGGGGTCCCAAGAGACCCAGTACTTC,CASCLGRGSQETQYF
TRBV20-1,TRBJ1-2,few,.,TGCAGTGCTAGGGACAGCTATAACTATGGCTACACCTTC,CSARDSYNYGYTF
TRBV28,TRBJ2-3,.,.,TGTGCCAGCAGTTTACGCCTAATAGAAAAAGGGGGAGATACGCAGTATTTT,CASSLRLIEKGGDTQYF
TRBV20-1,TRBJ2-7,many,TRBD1,TGCAGTGCTGCCATTGACAGGGCCCCCTACGAGCAGTACTTC,CSAAIDRAPYEQYF
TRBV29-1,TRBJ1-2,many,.,TGCAGCGTGAGAGACCCGGACAGATATGGCTACACCTTC,CSVRDPDRYGYTF
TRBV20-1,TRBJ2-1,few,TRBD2,TGCAGCCTCTCTAAGCGGGGGGGCCTATTCAATGAGCAGTTCTTC,CSLSKRGGLFNEQFF
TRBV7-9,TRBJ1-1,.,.,TGTGCCAGCAGCGCCCAGGGGCTTACTGAAGCTTTCTTT,CASSAQGLTEAFF
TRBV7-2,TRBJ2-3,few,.,TGTGCCAGCGGCGTTTTGGCTAGCACAGATACGCAGTATTTT,CASGVLASTDTQYF
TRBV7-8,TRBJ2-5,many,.,TGTGCCAGCAGCTCGGCTCGGTTGGCGGACCAAGAGACCCAGTACTTC,CASSSARLADQETQYF
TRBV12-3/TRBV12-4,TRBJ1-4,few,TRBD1,TGTGCCAGCAGTTCCGGGGGACAGGGTGGTGAAAAACTGTTTTTT,CASSSGGQGGEKLFF
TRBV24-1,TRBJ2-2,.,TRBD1,TGTGCCACCAGTGAGGACAGGGACACCGGGGAGCTGTTTTTT,CATSEDRDTGELFF
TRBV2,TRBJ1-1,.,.,TGTGCCAGCAGTGAAGAGGGCAGGAGTGAAGCTTTCTTT,CASSEEGRSEAFF
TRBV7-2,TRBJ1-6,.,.,TGTGCCAGCAGCTTAGGGGGGGTTAAGACACCCCTCCACTTT,CASSLGGVKTPLHF
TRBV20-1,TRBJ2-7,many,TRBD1,TGCAGTGCTAGAGATCCAGGGACAGGGGGCTACGAGCAGTACTTC,CSARDPGTGGYEQYF
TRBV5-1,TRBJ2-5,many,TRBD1,TGCGCCAGCAGCTTTGGACAGGCGTCCAAAGGGACCCAGTACTTC,CASSFGQASKGTQYF
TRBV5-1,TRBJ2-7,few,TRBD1,TGCGCCAGCAGCTTGGTGGGGACAGGGCACGACGAGCAGTACTTC,CASSLVGTGHDEQYF
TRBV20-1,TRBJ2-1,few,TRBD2,TGCAGTGCTAGAGTGACTAGCGGGTCAAATGAGCAGTTCTTC,CSARVTSGSNEQFF
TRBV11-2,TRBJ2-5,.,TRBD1,TGTGCCAGCAGCGGGGCCGGGACAGGGGAAGAGACCCAGTACTTC,CASSGAGTGEETQYF
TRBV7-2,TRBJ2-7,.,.,TGTGCCAGCAGCGATAAAGGGGGGGCGCGAGAGCAGTACTTC,CASSDKGGAREQYF
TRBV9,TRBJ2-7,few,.,TGTGCCAGCAGCGTAGGCTTGGGTTCACCCTACGAGCAGTACTTC,CASSVGLGSPYEQYF
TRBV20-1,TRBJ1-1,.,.,TGCAGTGCTAGGGGTTGGAAATCTGAAGCTTTCTTT,CSARGWKSEAFF
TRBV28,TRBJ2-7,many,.,TGTGCCAGCAGCTTGGGGGACTACGAGCAGTACTTC,CASSLGDYEQYF
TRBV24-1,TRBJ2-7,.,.,TGTGCCACCAGTGATCCCCGGGACAATCCCTACGAGCAGTACTTC,CATSDPRDNPYEQYF
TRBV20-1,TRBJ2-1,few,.,TGCAGTGCTAGATTCCCCGGGACTTCCCAGTTCTTC,CSARFPGTSQFF
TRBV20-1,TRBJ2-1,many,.,TGCAGTGCTAGTAGCTACAATGAGCAGTTCTTC,CSASSYNEQFF
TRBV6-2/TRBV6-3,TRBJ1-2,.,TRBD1,TGTGCCAGCACCCAGGGGGCGGAAGGCTACACCTTC,CASTQGAEGYTF
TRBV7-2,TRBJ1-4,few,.,TGTGCCAGCAGCTTAGAGTTCTCTAATGAAAAACTGTTTTTT,CASSLEFSNEKLFF
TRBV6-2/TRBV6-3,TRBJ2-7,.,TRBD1,TGTGCCAGCAGTTCTTCCTGGGACAGGGGTCGCTCCGAGCAGTACTTC,CASSSSWDRGRSEQYF
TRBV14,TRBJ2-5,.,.,TGTGCCAGCAGCCAAGATGTCCTATCTCGGACCCAGTACTTC,CASSQDVLSRTQYF